The sequence of this T cell receptor (beta chain) was determined in a study of cytomegalovirus exposure and HLA in healthy donors. Points from the study as a whole: TCR beta sequences reportedly predicted most subjects' HLA-A and HLA-B alleles accurately. It was shown in a later analysis that HLA-associated TCR beta chains were more clonally expanded than other, equally common chains. Relative to the approximately 680-donor mean, N-insertions were reportedly fewer in an Asian-associated ancestry cluster in a later analysis. It was taken for granted in presence/absence analyses that sequencing depth across donors was roughly uniform.

The study ran its PCR with 60 Vbeta and 13 Jbeta primers. Generated by immunoSEQ multiplex PCR, the TCRdb table keeps only in-frame clones and is missing some. Of about 140,000 clones in the sample, 80% are singletons; the top ten hold roughly 2%. Notes on this clone: What it binds is not known.

The V end was cut by 1 base, the J end by 1 base, with 7 bases between. The CDR3 is 15 amino acids. The germline CDR1 and CDR2 sequences are LGHNA and YNFKEQ. The sequence derives from a young man in good health and CMV-seronegative. This chain joins TRBV4-2 and TRBJ2-2; no firm D call. Sequencing was done on a sample of PBMCs. The CDR3 bases are TGTGCCAGCAGCCAAGCGGTCGGGAACACCGGGGAGCTGTTTTTT. Protein: CASSQAVGNTGELFF.